This T cell receptor beta chain was sequenced during a study of OX40 agonist ivuxolimab in advanced cancers. Study-level background: The dose-escalation cohort had hepatocellular carcinoma, melanoma, renal cell or head and neck cancer.

A note on this clone: Its antigen is unknown.

Study-wide points: There was clonal expansion of CD4+ and CD8+ blood T cells by week 6 at 0.1 to 3.0 mg/kg.

This CDR3 has 13 residues. Germline V lookup: CDR1 ENHRY, CDR2 SYGVKD. V lost 7 bases and J lost 0, with 10 bases in between. Produced via immunoSEQ multiplex PCR; TCRdb's table is partial and in-frame only. The sample holds tens of thousands of clones, 85% to 95% seen once. The TCR was taken from an adult with an advanced solid tumor such as melanoma, head and neck, liver or kidney cancer. The sequences come from CD4+ or CD8+ T cells sorted from blood, collected in a trial of the OX40 agonist ivuxolimab. The genes are TRBV10-3 and TRBJ2-7; weak D call: TRBD1 (5 bases). The CDR3, as DNA: TGTGCCATCACCCCAGACAGCTCCTACGAGCAGTACTTC. Translation gives CAITPDSSYEQYF.